A single sample is the source of the 6 T cell receptor beta chains below, sequenced in a study of T-cell memory formation after mild COVID-19 (dated by TCRdb to 2020 to 2022). Libraries were built with 5' RACE. Sequenced using an Illumina NovaSeq 6000. The public reads were run again by TCRdb, first through fastp at Q25 and then through MiXCR, and only productive beta chains were kept. Duplicate CDR3 protein sequences are folded into a single record with the most common DNA and genes. This sample is represented by around 340,000 distinct CDR3 sequences; more than 15% of them were singletons. The ten largest clones take up under 25% of the sample. Input material: PBMCs or a T cell subset sorted from them (not recorded which). The receptors were sampled from a man younger than 35 who had mild COVID-19 (a few samples of this study predate the infection). The sample titles of this study are shuffled in the database, so cell type and time point are left out; the donor was told from shared clones.

This sequence joins TRBV12-3 or TRBV12-4 and TRBJ1-6; weak D call: TRBD1 (6 bases). The V end lost 3 bases, the J end lost 3 bases, and 30 bases lay between the germline ends. This CDR3 is built from 22 residues. CDR3 region: CASSLSSGTWFYRAIYNSPLHF. In DNA form, the CDR3 reads TGTGCCAGCAGTTTGTCGAGCGGGACCTGGTTCTACAGGGCAATCTATAATTCACCCCTCCACTTT.

The chain links TRBV28 to TRBJ1-2, with D uncertain. Germline CDR1 reads MDHEN; CDR2 reads SYDVKM. The CDR3 consists of 14 residues. Trimming pared 8 bases from V and 2 bases from J, leaving 15 bases between. The CDR3 region has the DNA TGTGCCAGCGGAGTTGTAGGAGGGAACTATGGCTACACCTTC. It translates to CASGVVGGNYGYTF.

This clonotype was recorded a few times. V gene TRBV18 combines with J gene TRBJ1-6, with 9 bases that match TRBD1. The CDR3 runs 16 residues. Germline V gene lookup returns CDR1 KGHSH and CDR2 LQKENI. The junction had 7 bases not matched to a gene; V was cut back by 3 bases and J by 7 bases. DNA of the CDR3: TGTGCCAGCTCACCTTTCCGGGACAGGGTAAATTCACCCCTCCACTTT. It specifies CASSPFRDRVNSPLHF. The full variable domain, its missing parts supplied by reference TRBV18 and TRBJ1-6, is NAGVMQNPRHLVRRRGQEARLRCSPMKGHSHVYWYRQLPEEGLKFMVYLQKENIIDESGMPKERFSAEFPKEGPSILRIQQVVRGDSAAYFCASSPFRDRVNSPLHFGNGTRLTVT.

This clonotype was counted between two and nine times. J is TRBJ2-2 and V is TRBV20-1, with 10 bases that match TRBD2. Per germline, CDR1 DFQATT and CDR2 SNEGSKA (reference sequence). This CDR3 has 14 amino acids. V lost 5 bases to trimming and J lost 4 bases; unmatched junction nucleotides: 4. The CDR3 DNA sequence: TGCAGTGCTCAAAGCGGGGGGGCCACCGGGGAGCTGTTTTTT. Its protein is CSAQSGGATGELFF.

The chain is built from TRBV29-1 and TRBJ2-5, with a possible D match to TRBD1 (6 bases). The CDR3 sequence is 14 residues long. V gave up 2 bases and J gave up 4 bases, with 14 bases separating them. Germline CDR1 SQVTM, CDR2 ANQGSEA. The CDR3 loop reads CSVERGAGVETQYF. The CDR3 DNA sequence: TGCAGCGTTGAACGAGGGGCAGGGGTAGAGACCCAGTACTTC. The variable domain in full, with the rest retrieved from reference TRBV29-1 and TRBJ2-5, is SAVISQKPSRDICQRGTSLTIQCQVDSQVTMMFWYRQQPGQSLTLIATANQGSEATYESGFVIDKFPISRPNLTFSTLTVSNMSPEDSSIYLCSVERGAGVETQYFGPGTRLLVL.

This clonotype occurred a few times. V gene TRBV6-5 combines with J gene TRBJ2-7; 12 positions match TRBD2. Germline values: CDR1 MNHEY, CDR2 SVGAGI. The CDR3 has 14 amino acids. V was pared by 4 bases and J by 2 bases, with 0 bases of the junction left unmatched. The CDR3 nucleotides read TGTGCCAGCAGTTGGACTAGCGGGACCTACGAGCAGTACTTC. As protein: CASSWTSGTYEQYF.